This TCR beta chain was retrieved from a study of blood T cell repertoires in COVID-19. The V gene's germline CDR1 is MNHEY and CDR2 SMNVEV (reference sequence). Trimming removed 1 base at V and 1 base at J, with 12 bases between. This CDR3 contains 16 residues. Assay: immunoSEQ multiplex PCR; the TCRdb copy retains only in-frame clones and omits some. The repertoire includes over 20,000 clones, about 86% of them detected once, and around 15% sits in the top ten. V is TRBV27 and J is TRBJ2-3; D remains unclear. The sequenced sample was peripheral blood. The TCR originated in a man between 70 and 80 years old with acute or convalescent COVID-19. The CDR3 nucleotides are TGTGCCAGCAGTTTATTTCTAGGTAGTGGCACAGATACGCAGTATTTT. Translated, it gives CASSLFLGSGTDTQYF.